Sequencing of this T cell receptor beta chain was carried out in a study of metastatic and nonmetastatic thyroid tumors. TCRdb used MiXCR to call clones anew from the PCR reads. The sample records fewer than 35,000 clones, over 15% being singletons. Treatment of any kind had been given to no patient before thyroid surgery. This clone was seen only a few times. One end of the junction does not line up with germline, which may come from a read error. The sample comprised blood. The sequence was collected from a male donor with papillary thyroid cancer or a benign thyroid nodule (not recorded which). Some clones in this sample may be carry-over from other donors' samples.

CDR3 DNA sequence: TGTGCCAGCAGTCTACACACCTCTGTAAACACCATATATTTT. Translating it yields CASSLHTSVNTIYF. This chain joins TRBV28 and TRBJ1-3; D remains unclear. The CDR3 covers 14 residues. Germline V gene lookup returns CDR1 MDHEN and CDR2 SYDVKM.